The clone carrying this TCR beta chain came up many times. Its antigen is undetermined. Individually, cDNA molecules had unique molecular identifiers attached to them. TCRdb re-called the 5' RACE reads with MiXCR, one entry per CDR3 protein. The data contain roughly 46,000 distinct CDR3 sequences, 5% to 6.5% of them singletons. CDR3 length: 15 amino acids. V lost 8 bases, J lost 3 bases, and 9 bases stayed unmatched. Per germline, CDR1 LNHDA and CDR2 SQIVND (reference sequence). The record originates from a study of early T cells in non-severe SARS-CoV-2 infection. Study-level background: The chains were unpaired, and the sequenced material was bulk RNA from unsorted whole blood.

Study conclusions and caveats: Missing private and CD4 specificities, VDJdb matching favored anti-spike CD8 responses.

The TCR comes from an adult who was a healthcare worker with PCR-confirmed SARS-CoV-2 infection or an uninfected control (not recorded which). The V gene is TRBV19, the J gene TRBJ2-1; 8 bases are shared with TRBD1. The sequences come from whole blood, collected at baseline. Here the CDR3 reads CASRPSGGFYNEQFF. The CDR3 region has the DNA TGTGCCAGTCGACCTTCAGGGGGCTTCTACAATGAGCAGTTCTTC.